The 17 T cell receptor beta chains below come from one sample, sequenced in a study of response to subunit inactivated influenza vaccine. TCRdb used MiXCR to reprocess the RT-PCR reads, holding one entry per CDR3 protein. This table has roughly 700,000 distinct CDR3 sequences, about 14% appearing once. The sample consisted of PBMCs from blood, taken roughly 15 days before vaccination. Receptors were obtained from a man aged 45-60 years who received an inactivated influenza vaccine.

This chain joins TRBV18 and TRBJ2-7, with a tentative D call TRBD2 (5 bases). The V gene lost 4 bases and the J gene lost 2 bases, with 15 bases spanning the gap. CDR3 length: 15 residues. The germline V gene has CDR1 KGHSH and CDR2 LQKENI. This CDR3 is CASSRRTPPAYEQYF. CDR3 sequence (DNA): TGTGCCAGCTCACGGAGGACCCCTCCGGCCTACGAGCAGTACTTC.

This rearrangement joins TRBV9 to TRBJ2-1, with TRBD2 as a possible D gene (6 bases). V lost 0 bases, J lost 3 bases, and 10 bases lay in between. The CDR3 is 15 residues long. Germline V CDR1 and CDR2: SGDLS, YYNGEE. This chain's CDR3 is CASSVGGELYNEQFF. In nucleotides, the CDR3 is TGTGCCAGCAGCGTAGGGGGGGAGCTCTACAATGAGCAGTTCTTC.

The rearrangement links TRBV7-2 to TRBJ2-1; 9 nucleotides agree with TRBD2. Germline trimming cut 1 base from V and 9 bases from J; bases unmatched to any gene: 4. This CDR3 has 14 residues. Germline lookup yields CDR1 SGHTA and CDR2 FQGNSA. The DNA for the CDR3 is TGTGCCAGCAGCTTAGTGGCGGGGGGGATTGAGCAGTTCTTC. Its protein product is CASSLVAGGIEQFF.

The chain joins TRBV30 to TRBJ1-1; D is possibly TRBD1 (6 bases). V dropped 1 base and J dropped 2 bases, with 14 bases sitting between them. This CDR3 is 15 amino acids long. Germline V gene lookup returns CDR1 GTSNPN and CDR2 SVGIG (reference sequence). Here the CDR3 DNA reads TGTGCCTGGAGTGGGACTAGGGGGATTAACACTGAAGCTTTCTTT. It is translated as CAWSGTRGINTEAFF.

The J gene is TRBJ2-3, the V gene TRBV2; 14 bases line up with TRBD2. V was clipped by 5 bases and J by 4 bases; unmatched bases: 8. Germline V gene lookup returns CDR1 SNHLY and CDR2 FYNNEI. The CDR3 runs 17 residues. The chain's CDR3 is CASSFSRTSGGSDTQYF. The CDR3 DNA follows: TGTGCCAGCAGTTTCTCACGGACTAGCGGGGGGTCAGATACGCAGTATTTT.

This clonotype showed up many times. The chain carries TRBV27 and TRBJ1-1; D gene unclear. V was trimmed by 5 bases and J by 1 base, leaving 14 bases between them. CDR1 is MNHEY and CDR2 is SMNVEV in the germline V gene (reference sequence). This CDR3 is 15 amino acids long. In nucleotides, the CDR3 is TGTGCCAGCAGTACCCAGGACGGACCGAACACTGAAGCTTTCTTT. Its translation is CASSTQDGPNTEAFF.

Only a few counts were recorded for this clonotype. This CDR3 is CASNLGGAGDTEAFF. The CDR3 nucleotides are TGTGCCAGCAACTTAGGGGGGGCTGGGGACACTGAAGCTTTCTTT. The chain carries TRBV9 and TRBJ1-1; TRBD1 is a possible D gene (6 bases). CDR3 length equals 15 residues. Germline CDR1 and CDR2: SGDLS and YYNGEE. Trimming removed 6 bases from V and 3 bases from J, with 18 bases in between.

This clonotype was counted only a few times. The genes are TRBV20-1 and TRBJ1-2; D gene uncertain. Trimming left V 6 bases short and J 2 bases short, with 13 bases between. The CDR3 is 13 residues long. Looked up from germline, CDR1 is DFQATT and CDR2 is SNEGSKA (reference sequence). The CDR3 bases are TGCAGTGCGACAAACGCCGGGAACTATGGCTACACCTTC. Residues: CSATNAGNYGYTF.

In this sample, this clonotype turned up a few times. The gene calls are TRBV18 and TRBJ2-5, with 8 bases matching TRBD2. Germline values: CDR1 KGHSH, CDR2 LQKENI. V dropped 1 base and J dropped 2; count of bases not matched to a gene: 12. The length of the CDR3 is 18 residues. CDR3 region: CASSPLRNGLAGQETQYF. CDR3 sequence (DNA): TGTGCCAGCTCACCACTGCGTAATGGGCTAGCGGGTCAAGAGACCCAGTACTTC.

The chain combines TRBV30 with TRBJ2-7, with 11 nucleotides matching TRBD1. Germline lookup yields CDR1 GTSNPN and CDR2 SVGIG (reference sequence). CDR3 length equals 16 residues. J gave up 4 bases and V 3 bases, and 11 bases lay outside the gene matches. CDR3 in amino acids: CAWSTKVRDRGYEQYF. DNA for the CDR3: TGTGCCTGGAGCACGAAGGTTAGGGACAGGGGGTACGAGCAGTACTTC. Full variable domain (rest looked up from reference TRBV30 and TRBJ2-7): SQTIHQWPATLVQPVGSPLSLECTVEGTSNPNLYWYRQAAGRGLQLLFYSVGIGQISSEVPQNLSASRPQDRQFILSSKKLLLSDSGFYLCAWSTKVRDRGYEQYFGPGTRLTVT.

At least ten counts were recorded for this clonotype. V and J are TRBV29-1 and TRBJ1-1; tentatively, D is TRBD1 (6 bases). Germline V lookup: CDR1 SQVTM, CDR2 ANQGSEA. This CDR3 has 13 amino acids. With 5 bases removed from V and 5 bases from J, the gap between germline ends came to 15 bases. The DNA of the CDR3 is TGCAGCGTTCATAAGGGGGGTAGGACTGAAGCTTTCTTT. Amino acid sequence: CSVHKGGRTEAFF. The variable domain in full, completed from reference TRBV29-1 and TRBJ1-1, reads SAVISQKPSRDICQRGTSLTIQCQVDSQVTMMFWYRQQPGQSLTLIATANQGSEATYESGFVIDKFPISRPNLTFSTLTVSNMSPEDSSIYLCSVHKGGRTEAFFGQGTRLTVV.

The sample holds a few counts of this clonotype. This sequence joins TRBV4-1 and TRBJ2-1, with 11 bases identical to TRBD2. In germline, CDR1 is MGHRA, CDR2 YSYEKL. Losses at the gene ends were 3 bases for V and 8 bases for J; bases not matched to a gene: 9. The CDR3 totals 16 residues. The CDR3 DNA is TGCGCCAGCAGCCAGACACTTAGCGGGGGGGCCTATGAGCAGTTCTTC. It yields the protein CASSQTLSGGAYEQFF.

This rearrangement joins TRBV20-1 to TRBJ2-5; 9 bases agree with TRBD2. This CDR3 has 15 residues. The junction had 13 bases not matched to a gene; V was cut back by 6 bases and J by 5 bases. CDR1 DFQATT and CDR2 SNEGSKA come from the germline V gene (reference sequence). The CDR3 DNA is TGCAGTGCCCCTGGGGAGCTAGCGGGGAAGGAGACCCAGTACTTC. Its protein is CSAPGELAGKETQYF.

This clonotype has a handful of counts. V and J are TRBV4-1 and TRBJ1-1, with no clear D. The germline gives CDR1 MGHRA, CDR2 YSYEKL. V lost 0 bases and J lost 1, with 9 bases in between. The CDR3 is made up of 15 amino acids. The CDR3 is CASSQERSANTEAFF. DNA of the CDR3: TGCGCCAGCAGCCAAGAAAGGTCAGCGAACACTGAAGCTTTCTTT.

This clonotype was counted once. This chain joins TRBV11-2 and TRBJ2-5; D remains unclear. Per germline, CDR1 SGHAT and CDR2 FQNNGV. The CDR3 spans 15 residues. V was shortened by 0 bases and J by 1 base, with 9 bases between the two germline ends. CDR3 nucleotides: TGTGCCAGCAGCTTAGATTTACAGCGCCAAGAGACCCAGTACTTC. Translated: CASSLDLQRQETQYF.

This clonotype appeared a few times. This chain links TRBV28 with TRBJ2-1; no definite D call. V shed 5 bases and J shed 12 bases, with 17 bases lying between them. The V gene's germline CDR1 is MDHEN and CDR2 SYDVKM. The CDR3 spans 13 residues. This CDR3 is CASSGTPITGQFF. In DNA, the CDR3 is TGTGCCAGCAGTGGTACACCTATTACTGGGCAGTTCTTC.

The chain uses TRBV7-2 and TRBJ2-1; 8 nucleotides agree with TRBD2. The CDR3 consists of 13 residues. Germline V gene sequence: CDR1 SGHTA, CDR2 FQGNSA. After removal of 4 bases from V and 8 bases from J, the junction contained 4 bases not matched to a gene. This CDR3 is CASSSSGSYEQFF. Here the CDR3 DNA reads TGTGCCAGCAGCTCCAGCGGGAGCTATGAGCAGTTCTTC. Looking up the rest from reference TRBV7-2 and TRBJ2-1 gives the full variable domain: GAGVSQSPSNKVTEKGKDVELRCDPISGHTALYWYRQSLGQGLEFLIYFQGNSAPDKSGLPSDRFSAERTGGSVSTLTIQRTQQEDSAVYLCASSSSGSYEQFFGPGTRLTVL.